These T cell receptor beta chains were read from a single sample in a study of graft-versus-host responses after intestinal transplantation. This table comes from immunoSEQ multiplex PCR, and its TCRdb copy is limited to in-frame clones, with some not included. The table lists approximately 90,000 clones, roughly 91% of them singletons. Which antigens these TCRs recognize remains unknown. This material consisted of unstimulated CD8+ T cells sorted from spleen or lymph node cells, taken before intestinal transplant. These receptors were taken from a human donor who received an intestinal transplant. Both conserved end residues are trimmed from each CDR3. The D gene is left open where the match is weak. Not all rows give a size; the values are once, few, many and, for expanded clones, a class.

clone size,V gene,J gene,D gene,CDR3 protein
-,TRBV7-8,TRBJ1-4,-,ASSVTGGGSTNEKLF
-,TRBV15,TRBJ2-4,-,ATSRGMGGTPILAKNIQY
-,TRBV10-2,TRBJ2-7,TRBD2,ASMGLAGDSYEQY
-,TRBV4-1,TRBJ2-4,TRBD2,ASSQDRGLANPLAKNIQY
-,TRBV12-5,TRBJ1-1,TRBD1,ASGFRSGTGVSMNTEAF
few,TRBV6-5,TRBJ1-1,-,ASSTGIRTEAF
-,TRBV6-1,TRBJ2-1,-,ASSVGEGYNEQF
-,TRBV21-1,TRBJ1-1,-,ASSKGSGADTEAF
-,TRBV6-4,TRBJ2-2,-,ASRSLDRTNTGELF
-,TRBV27,TRBJ1-6,TRBD1,ASRPGQGVPALH
-,TRBV6-5,TRBJ1-1,-,ASSYSERVGAF
-,TRBV11-2,TRBJ2-3,TRBD1,ASSSGTGGPDTQY
-,TRBV4-3,TRBJ2-1,TRBD1,ASSQWDRVDNEQF
-,TRBV29-1,TRBJ2-3,-,SVEDRTSTDTQY
once,TRBV11-3,TRBJ1-1,-,ASSSAFGTEAF
-,TRBV5-1,TRBJ1-6,-,ASSPDPTGSPLH
-,TRBV30,TRBJ2-2,-,AWIDGPTGELF
once,TRBV7-9,TRBJ1-4,-,ASKKGATNEKLF
-,TRBV21-1,TRBJ2-7,-,ASSKARDRGSYEQY
-,TRBV9,TRBJ2-1,-,ASSVGLVGVQF